One and the same sample provided the 10 T cell receptor beta chains below, sequenced in a study of blood T cell repertoires in COVID-19. Generated by immunoSEQ multiplex PCR, the TCRdb table keeps only in-frame clones and is missing some. The sample contains 80,000 to 100,000 clones, roughly 70% of which appear only once. Specimen: peripheral blood. The source is a man in his 70s with COVID-19, enrolled during active disease.

This clone has only a few counts. The chain employs TRBV19 and TRBJ2-7; 7 positions agree with TRBD1. Trimming at V came to 6 bases and at J to 5 bases, leaving 10 bases not matched to a gene. Per the germline V gene, CDR1 is LNHDA and CDR2 is SQIVND (reference sequence). The CDR3 covers 14 residues. The CDR3: CASSLGQGVDEQYF. CDR3 sequence (DNA): TGTGCCAGTAGCCTGGGGCAGGGGGTTGACGAGCAGTACTTC.

This sequence joins TRBV19 and TRBJ2-3; the match to TRBD2 covers 10 bases. The J segment lost 4 bases and the V segment lost 5 bases, leaving 6 bases of the junction unmatched. The CDR3 runs to 15 residues. Germline V CDR1 and CDR2: LNHDA, SQIVND (reference sequence). Here the CDR3 reads CASSLLAGEADTQYF. The CDR3 DNA reads TGTGCCAGTAGTCTCCTAGCGGGAGAGGCAGATACGCAGTATTTT.

V is TRBV7-8 and J is TRBJ2-1; no firm D call. V lost 1 base to trimming and J lost 4 bases, with 8 bases between them. The length of the CDR3 is 14 residues. CDR1 is SGHVS, CDR2 FQNEAQ, per germline. The CDR3 coding sequence is TGTGCCAGCAGCTTAGTAGTCCTTTACAATGAGCAGTTCTTC. This sequence encodes CASSLVVLYNEQFF. The complete variable domain, with remaining parts taken from reference TRBV7-8 and TRBJ2-1, reads GAGVSQSPRYKVAKRGQDVALRCDPISGHVSLFWYQQALGQGPEFLTYFQNEAQLDKSGLPSDRFFAERPEGSVSTLKIQRTQQEDSAVYLCASSLVVLYNEQFFGPGTRLTVL.

This clone turned up a few times. The rearrangement joins TRBV28 to TRBJ2-3; no definite D call. The germline CDR1 and CDR2 sequences are MDHEN and SYDVKM. The V end was cut by 1 base, the J end by 4 bases, with 6 bases between. The CDR3 runs 13 residues. The CDR3 DNA reads TGTGCCAGCAGTTTATCCGCAGCAGATACGCAGTATTTT. It is translated as CASSLSAADTQYF. Supplemented by reference TRBV28 and TRBJ2-3, the full variable domain reads DVKVTQSSRYLVKRTGEKVFLECVQDMDHENMFWYRQDPGLGLRLIYFSYDVKMKEKGDIPEGYSVSREKKERFSLILESASTNQTSMYLCASSLSAADTQYFGPGTRLTVL.

J is TRBJ2-3 and V is TRBV2; the D gene is possibly TRBD2 (6 bases). CDR3 size: 18 residues. Per the germline V gene, CDR1 is SNHLY and CDR2 is FYNNEI. The V gene lost 5 bases and the J gene lost 5 bases, with 26 bases spanning the gap. DNA for the CDR3: TGTGCCAGCAGTTTAGGTATAAGAGAGGGAGGCATAAGAGATACGCAGTATTTT. Residues: CASSLGIREGGIRDTQYF.

The chain employs TRBV24-1 and TRBJ2-1, with TRBD2 identical over 7 bases. This CDR3 is 17 amino acids long. Germline CDR1 and CDR2: KGHDR and SFDVKD. With 0 bases clipped from V and 9 bases from J, the junction kept 13 bases outside the gene matches. The CDR3 DNA reads as TGTGCCACCAGTGATTTGGACCATAGGACCCAGCGGGGTGAGCAGTTCTTC. It codes for CATSDLDHRTQRGEQFF.

This clone has only a few counts. V is TRBV7-8 and J is TRBJ2-3; 10 bases fit TRBD2. Germline values: CDR1 SGHVS, CDR2 FQNEAQ. This CDR3 contains 14 residues. V was clipped by 9 bases and J by 4 bases; unmatched bases: 7. The CDR3 loop reads CASISGRVADTQYF. In DNA form, the CDR3 reads TGTGCCAGTATAAGCGGGAGGGTTGCAGATACGCAGTATTTT.

This clone has just one count. The V call is TRBV9, the J call TRBJ1-1; D not certain. This CDR3 is built from 14 residues. CDR1 and CDR2 from the germline V gene are SGDLS and YYNGEE. V lost 3 bases and J 5 bases, leaving 14 bases between the germline ends. CDR3 in DNA: TGTGCCAGCAGCGCCAGAGTTGGGCAGACTGAAGCTTTCTTT. Its translation: CASSARVGQTEAFF.

On this clone itself: One end of the junction does not line up with germline, which may come from a read error. The chain is built from TRBV7-9 and TRBJ1-1; D possibly corresponds to TRBD1 (5 bases). The CDR3 is made up of 12 amino acids. The germline V gene encodes CDR1 SEHNR and CDR2 FQNEAQ (reference sequence). The CDR3 DNA follows: TGTGCCAGCAGCTTAGATCAAGGGAAGGGGCTCTTT. Protein sequence: CASSLDQGKGLF.

The chain joins TRBV29-1 to TRBJ2-4; 9 nucleotides align to TRBD1. Per the germline V gene, CDR1 is SQVTM and CDR2 is ANQGSEA. The CDR3 covers 12 residues. V was clipped by 7 bases and J by 9 bases; unmatched bases: 7. CDR3 in DNA: TGCAGCGCGGGACAGGGTGAGGGCATTCAGTACTTC. Its translation: CSAGQGEGIQYF.